The TCR beta chain described here comes from a study of blood T cell repertoires in COVID-19. Overall study: Both acute and convalescent COVID-19 samples were obtained from the United States, Italy and Spain. The cDNA or gDNA used as material had been derived from T cells, B-cell-depleted T cells, or PBMCs.

Original data processing: Amplification with reference gene primers provided the estimates of nucleated cell counts. Repertoires were generated with immunoSEQ multiplex PCR, while TCRdb's copy carries only in-frame clones and drops some. The V and J calls and the clone size are those of that table, but D and trimming were determined from the DNA. The sample gives some 80,000 clones, roughly 78% of which show up once; 7% to 9.5% is in the top ten. The TCR was taken from a human donor in a cohort sampled during active COVID-19. Sequencing input: peripheral blood.

CDR3 nucleotides: TGCAGCGTTTCGGGGACAGACTATGGCTACACCTTC. This encodes CSVSGTDYGYTF. This sequence joins TRBV29-1 and TRBJ1-2, with 7 bases identical to TRBD1. There are 12 residues in the CDR3. Per the germline V gene, CDR1 is SQVTM and CDR2 is ANQGSEA. The J segment lost 3 bases and the V segment lost 5 bases, leaving 3 bases of the junction unmatched. The entire variable domain, with the rest obtained from reference TRBV29-1 and TRBJ1-2, is as follows: SAVISQKPSRDICQRGTSLTIQCQVDSQVTMMFWYRQQPGQSLTLIATANQGSEATYESGFVIDKFPISRPNLTFSTLTVSNMSPEDSSIYLCSVSGTDYGYTFGSGTRLTVV.